A single sample gave rise to the 8 T cell receptor beta chains below, sequenced in a study of technical replicates of blood from a handful of donors. Assay used: immunoSEQ multiplex PCR; TCRdb lists only in-frame clones, some missing. This sample has some 70,000 clones, with approximately 90% found just once. The specimen sequenced was PBMCs. The receptors shown here come from a human donor in good health. Some clones in this sample may be carry-over from other donors' samples.

V is TRBV5-4 and J is TRBJ2-1; perhaps TRBD1 as D (6 bases). CDR1 and CDR2 from the germline V gene are SGHNT and YYREEE (reference sequence). Trimming removed 5 bases from V and 6 bases from J, with 15 bases in between. CDR3 length: 14 amino acids. The CDR3 protein is CASSIQGRVNEQFF. The CDR3 region has the DNA TGTGCCAGCAGTATACAGGGTCGAGTCAATGAGCAGTTCTTC.

This clone appeared a few times. V gene TRBV15 combines with J gene TRBJ2-1; 8 bases map to TRBD2. Trimming took 8 bases from V and 3 from J; bases not matched to a gene: 12. CDR1 and CDR2 (germline): LNHNV, YYDKDF (reference sequence). The CDR3 is 16 amino acids. CDR3 DNA sequence: TGTGCCACCTCGAGAATGGGGACTAGGCTCTACAATGAGCAGTTCTTC. It translates to CATSRMGTRLYNEQFF.

This chain uses TRBV5-1 with TRBJ2-3; D call uncertain. Germline-derived CDR1 and CDR2 are SGHRS and YFSETQ. This CDR3 contains 14 residues. Deletions cut 1 base from V and 4 bases from J, with 10 bases between. CDR3 bases: TGCGCCAGCAGCTTGACCCCGGTCCCAGATACGCAGTATTTT. It specifies CASSLTPVPDTQYF.

The V gene is TRBV19, the J gene TRBJ1-3, with D maybe TRBD1 (6 bases). The CDR3 spans 14 residues. CDR1 is LNHDA, CDR2 SQIVND, per germline (reference sequence). V was shortened by 6 bases and J by 1 base, with 10 bases between the two germline ends. The DNA of the CDR3 is TGTGCCAGTAGCCTCAGGGGTTCTGGAAACACCATATATTTT. Protein sequence: CASSLRGSGNTIYF.

The gene calls are TRBV6-1 and TRBJ2-7; 7 nucleotides line up with TRBD2. Trimming at V came to 3 bases and at J to 2 bases, leaving 7 bases not matched to a gene. CDR3 length equals 15 residues. Germline V lookup: CDR1 MNHNS, CDR2 SASEGT. The CDR3 DNA reads as TGTGCCAGCAGTGATAGGGAGGGCGGGCCCTACGAGCAGTACTTC. Its protein is CASSDREGGPYEQYF.

This sequence joins TRBV7-3 and TRBJ1-2; D remains unclear. V was pared by 0 bases and J by 4 bases, with 9 bases between. The CDR3 has 14 residues. Germline CDR1 is SGHTA and CDR2 is FQGTGA. For the CDR3, the DNA is TGTGCCAGCAGCTTAACAGCAGGCCCCTATGGCTACACCTTC. It is translated as CASSLTAGPYGYTF. Based on the CDR3 plus reference TRBV7-3 and TRBJ1-2, the full variable domain is GAGVSQTPSNKVTEKGKYVELRCDPISGHTALYWYRQSLGQGPEFLIYFQGTGAADDSGLPNDRFFAVRPEGSVSTLKIQRTERGDSAVYLCASSLTAGPYGYTFGSGTRLTVV.

The chain joins TRBV10-3 to TRBJ2-7; 8 nucleotides align to TRBD2. Trimming at V came to 8 bases and at J to 2 bases, leaving 11 bases not matched to a gene. This CDR3 contains 15 residues. Germline CDR1 is ENHRY and CDR2 is SYGVKD. The CDR3 DNA reads TGTGCCATCCGGGGGGGAGGGGAGGACCCCTACGAGCAGTACTTC. Amino acids: CAIRGGGEDPYEQYF.

This chain uses TRBV5-4 with TRBJ1-4; D unclear. CDR3 length: 19 residues. V gave up 4 bases and J gave up 0 bases, with 22 bases separating them. CDR1 is SGHNT, CDR2 YYREEE, per germline (reference sequence). The CDR3 spells CASSVQASGFIATNEKLFF. CDR3 in DNA: TGTGCCAGCAGCGTCCAGGCGTCAGGATTCATCGCAACTAATGAAAAACTGTTTTTT.